Here is one T cell receptor (beta chain) with its context. Its cognate antigen is unknown. This entry belongs to a study of T cell clonotyping in hematopoietic cell transplantation. Study-wide results and caveats: Few recipient clonotypes overlapped donors; over 95% were de novo at given depth. CD4 and CD8 repertoire contributions could not be separated without sorting. Recipient TCR diversity dropped after transplant; expanded clonotypes rose from day 30 to 180.

Germline V gene sequence: CDR1 SGHAT, CDR2 FQNNGV. V lost 1 base and J lost 4, with 4 bases in between. This CDR3 is built from 12 residues. Assay used: immunoSEQ multiplex PCR; TCRdb lists only in-frame clones, some missing. Of around 12,000 clones in the sample, less than 95% were seen once. This clonotype was obtained from a woman aged 45-65 years in good health. Some clones in this sample may be carry-over from other donors' samples. Sequenced sample: peripheral blood mononuclear cells. J is TRBJ2-5 and V is TRBV11-2, with D hard to call. CDR3 sequence (DNA): TGTGCCAGCAGCTTAGTACGAGAGACCCAGTACTTC. This codes for CASSLVRETQYF.